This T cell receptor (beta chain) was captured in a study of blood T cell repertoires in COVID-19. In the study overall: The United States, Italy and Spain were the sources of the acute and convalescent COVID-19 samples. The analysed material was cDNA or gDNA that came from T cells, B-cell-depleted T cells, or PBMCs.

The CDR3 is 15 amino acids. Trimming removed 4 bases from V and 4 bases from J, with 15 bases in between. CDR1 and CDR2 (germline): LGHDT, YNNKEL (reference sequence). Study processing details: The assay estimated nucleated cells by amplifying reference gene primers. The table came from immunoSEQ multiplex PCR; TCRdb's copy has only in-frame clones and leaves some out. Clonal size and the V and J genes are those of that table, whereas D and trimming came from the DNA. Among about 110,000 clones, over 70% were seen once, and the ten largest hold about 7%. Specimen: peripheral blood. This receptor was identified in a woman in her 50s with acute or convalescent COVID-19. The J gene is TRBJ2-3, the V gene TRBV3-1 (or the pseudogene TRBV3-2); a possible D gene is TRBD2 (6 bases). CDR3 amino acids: CASSPSRRGADTQYF. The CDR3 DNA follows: TGTGCCAGCAGCCCCTCCCGGCGGGGCGCAGATACGCAGTATTTT.